This T cell receptor (beta chain) was captured by sequencing in a study of blood T cell repertoires in COVID-19. Profiled with immunoSEQ multiplex PCR; TCRdb holds only in-frame clones, not every one. The table records 300,000 to 400,000 clones, roughly 89% of them present only once. There are 15 residues in the CDR3. V shed 6 bases, J shed 4 bases, and the junction held 9 bases outside the gene matches. The germline CDR1 and CDR2 sequences are SNHLY and FYNNEI. The receptor comes from a woman younger than 30 who had recovered from COVID-19. V is TRBV2 and J is TRBJ1-3; 7 bases line up with TRBD1. Sample: peripheral blood. Written as DNA, the CDR3 is TGTGCCAGCAGCCGGACAGGCGAGTCCGGAAACACCATATATTTT. Translated, it gives CASSRTGESGNTIYF. The whole variable domain, filled in from reference TRBV2 and TRBJ1-3, reads EPEVTQTPSHQVTQMGQEVILRCVPISNHLYFYWYRQILGQKVEFLVSFYNNEISEKSEIFDDQFSVERPDGSNFTLKIRSTKLEDSAMYFCASSRTGESGNTIYFGEGSWLTVV.